These T cell receptor beta chains were read from a single sample in a study of PD-L1 blockade in urothelial cancer. The repertoire was sequenced with immunoSEQ multiplex PCR; TCRdb's copy has only in-frame clones and lacks some. The table has approximately 46,000 clones, 70% to 90% seen once. This specimen consisted of PBMCs, obtained around atezolizumab (anti-PD-L1) treatment. These receptors came from a man between 60 and 75 years old with urothelial cancer. CDR3s include the opening cysteine and the closing phenylalanine or tryptophan. Fields, in order: V gene, CDR3 protein.

V: TRBV21-1; CDR3: CASSNIFVRRAGDTQYF
V: TRBV6-5; CDR3: CASRTGQGGAYEQYF
V: TRBV2; CDR3: CASRGRGGSYNEQFF
V: TRBV18; CDR3: CASSPLLGRGTNTGELFF
V: TRBV30; CDR3: CAWSGLAGGGNEQFF
V: TRBV27; CDR3: CASSTQGAWTEAFF
V: TRBV29-1; CDR3: CSARQLTSTDTQYF
V: TRBV5-1; CDR3: CASSFGTGDTEAFF
V: TRBV10-3; CDR3: CATGRGNEKLFF
V: TRBV5-1; CDR3: CASQKQETQYF
V: TRBV5-5; CDR3: CASSPGTFRETQYF
V: TRBV5-1; CDR3: CASSLGPVQRGAHNEQFF
V: TRBV28; CDR3: CASSSGGPNYGYTF
V: TRBV6-5; CDR3: CASSFNKQAYNEQFF
V: TRBV5-4; CDR3: CADSRDRDGEQYF
V: TRBV27; CDR3: CASSSEGRGYTF
V: TRBV19; CDR3: CASSMTSGLYEQYF
V: TRBV30; CDR3: CAWTVQGPEGYTF
V: TRBV7-9; CDR3: CASSPGTSDTDTQYF
V: TRBV11-3; CDR3: CASSLDLIGRADEQYF
V: TRBV7-6; CDR3: CASSRTGGQEYNSPLHF
V: TRBV9; CDR3: CASSVVGQGFDEQFF
V: TRBV19; CDR3: CASTPDRGRDYGYTF
V: TRBV2; CDR3: CASSEAGDLTETQYF
V: TRBV29-1; CDR3: CSVRGHYQETQYF
V: TRBV30; CDR3: CAWSDQAFEQYF
V: TRBV5-1; CDR3: CASAGGAGTGELFF
V: TRBV9; CDR3: CASSVDGSAFGGYTF
V: TRBV18; CDR3: CASLQDLGSHEAFF
V: TRBV4-3; CDR3: CASSQDPGQSSYEQYF
V: TRBV2; CDR3: CASSGVLGQETQYF
V: TRBV30; CDR3: CAWSVLRGSNEQYF
V: TRBV7-7; CDR3: CASSLAPGSNEKLFF
V: TRBV11-2; CDR3: CASSFSGSKETQYF
V: TRBV7-9; CDR3: CASSRITSGGAGDTQYF
V: TRBV6-4; CDR3: CASSDDGGRGNTIYF
V: TRBV6-4; CDR3: CASSLSGGLTGELFF
V: TRBV12-2; CDR3: CASRFGGTNTGELFF